Listed here are 10 T cell receptor beta chains from one sample, sequenced in a study of T cell repertoires in cytomegalovirus infection. These receptors' targets are unknown. TCRdb itself ran the reads through MiXCR, one entry per CDR3 protein. The sample holds roughly 990,000 distinct CDR3 sequences, about 33% seen once. This specimen was cultured CD8+ T cells from PBMCs, taken from culture after CMV antigen stimulation. These receptors originate from a human donor in good health (CMV status not recorded). Some clones in this sample may be carry-over from other donors' samples.

This clonotype was observed a handful of times. This rearrangement joins TRBV6-2 or TRBV6-3 to TRBJ1-2, with 7 bases fitting TRBD1. CDR3 length: 14 amino acids. J lost 10 bases, V lost 6 bases, and 14 bases had no gene match. The V gene's germline CDR1 is MNHEY and CDR2 SVGEGT. The DNA of the CDR3 is TGTGCCAGCAGGAGGATCCGGGACAGCTTTTTCTACACCTTC. Translating it yields CASRRIRDSFFYTF.

This clonotype was counted ten times or more. V and J are TRBV27 and TRBJ1-5; no clear D. There are 14 residues in the CDR3. V gave up 4 bases and J gave up 0 bases, with 7 bases separating them. The V gene's germline CDR1 is MNHEY and CDR2 SMNVEV (reference sequence). The CDR3 DNA reads TGTGCCAGCAGTTCGGGCTATAGCAATCAGCCCCAGCATTTT. This gives the protein CASSSGYSNQPQHF.

This clonotype was seen a few times. V and J are TRBV7-9 and TRBJ2-1, with 15 bases identical to TRBD2. CDR1 is SEHNR and CDR2 is FQNEAQ in the germline V gene (reference sequence). The trim removed 4 bases at V and 1 base at J, leaving 11 bases unmatched. The CDR3 sequence is 20 residues long. The CDR3 region has the DNA TGTGCCAGCAGCTCTCAGGACAGTGGGACTAGCGGGGGGTCCTACAATGAGCAGTTCTTC. Protein: CASSSQDSGTSGGSYNEQFF.

The table lists this clonotype with many counts. The gene calls are TRBV12-3 or TRBV12-4 and TRBJ2-5; TRBD2 aligns across 8 bases. Losses at the gene ends were 6 bases for V and 6 bases for J; bases not matched to a gene: 9. This CDR3 contains 14 residues. The DNA for the CDR3 is TGTGCCAGCAGCAACGGGGGGGCTAGGAAGACCCAGTACTTC. As protein: CASSNGGARKTQYF.

The chain uses TRBV27 and TRBJ1-5, with a possible D match to TRBD1 (5 bases). The CDR3 covers 14 residues. Germline V gene data show CDR1 as MNHEY and CDR2 as SMNVEV (reference sequence). V was cut by 0 bases and J by 5 bases, with 8 bases left in between. The CDR3 spells CASSLSAGYQPQHF. The CDR3 DNA reads TGTGCCAGCAGTTTATCGGCAGGGTATCAGCCCCAGCATTTT.

This clonotype came up a few times. The J gene is TRBJ1-5, the V gene TRBV7-9; TRBD1 aligns across 7 bases. V was pared by 5 bases and J by 3 bases, with 7 bases of the junction left unmatched. The CDR3 runs to 15 residues. In germline, CDR1 is SEHNR, CDR2 FQNEAQ (reference sequence). CDR3 amino acids: CASSPGTAYNQPQHF. CDR3 in DNA: TGTGCCAGCAGCCCTGGGACAGCCTACAATCAGCCCCAGCATTTT. Full variable domain (outside the CDR3, taken from reference TRBV7-9 and TRBJ1-5): DTGVSQNPRHKITKRGQNVTFRCDPISEHNRLYWYRQTLGQGPEFLTYFQNEAQLEKSRLLSDRFSAERPKGSFSTLEIQRTEQGDSAMYLCASSPGTAYNQPQHFGDGTRLSIL.

By frequency in the sample, this clonotype is medium-sized (0.01 to 0.1%). The chain couples TRBV12-3 or TRBV12-4 to TRBJ2-1; 7 bases are shared with TRBD2. The CDR3 totals 18 residues. Trimming took 1 base from V and 4 from J; bases not matched to a gene: 13. The CDR3 DNA follows: TGTGCCAGCAGTTTAGTCCTCGCTCGGGGGAGGGAATACAATGAGCAGTTCTTC. Residues: CASSLVLARGREYNEQFF.

This rearrangement joins TRBV4-3 to TRBJ2-5; TRBD2 might be the D (7 bases). Germline loops: CDR1 LGHNA, CDR2 YSLEER. V lost 3 bases, J lost 5 bases, and 25 bases lay in between. There are 18 residues in the CDR3. The CDR3 loop reads CASSHLLSGGPQEETQYF. Written as DNA, the CDR3 is TGCGCCAGCAGCCACCTCTTGTCCGGGGGGCCTCAGGAGGAGACCCAGTACTTC.

The gene calls are TRBV12-3 or TRBV12-4 and TRBJ1-1; D not certain. The CDR3 spans 13 residues. Trimming stripped 7 bases from V and 4 bases from J, with 13 bases between. This chain's CDR3 is CASTSTPTTEAFF. In nucleotides, the CDR3 is TGTGCCAGCACCTCCACCCCGACCACTGAAGCTTTCTTT.

The gene calls are TRBV5-1 and TRBJ2-1; a possible D gene is TRBD1 (6 bases). The ends were cut back, 7 bases at V and 6 bases at J, with 17 bases in the middle. The germline V gene encodes CDR1 SGHRS and CDR2 YFSETQ. CDR3 length equals 14 residues. The CDR3 here is CASCRDKSINEQFF. The CDR3 DNA is TGCGCCAGCTGCCGGGACAAGAGTATCAATGAGCAGTTCTTC. Together with reference TRBV5-1 and TRBJ2-1, the CDR3 gives the full variable domain: KAGVTQTPRYLIKTRGQQVTLSCSPISGHRSVSWYQQTPGQGLQFLFEYFSETQRNKGNFPGRFSGRQFSNSRSEMNVSTLELGDSALYLCASCRDKSINEQFFGPGTRLTVL.